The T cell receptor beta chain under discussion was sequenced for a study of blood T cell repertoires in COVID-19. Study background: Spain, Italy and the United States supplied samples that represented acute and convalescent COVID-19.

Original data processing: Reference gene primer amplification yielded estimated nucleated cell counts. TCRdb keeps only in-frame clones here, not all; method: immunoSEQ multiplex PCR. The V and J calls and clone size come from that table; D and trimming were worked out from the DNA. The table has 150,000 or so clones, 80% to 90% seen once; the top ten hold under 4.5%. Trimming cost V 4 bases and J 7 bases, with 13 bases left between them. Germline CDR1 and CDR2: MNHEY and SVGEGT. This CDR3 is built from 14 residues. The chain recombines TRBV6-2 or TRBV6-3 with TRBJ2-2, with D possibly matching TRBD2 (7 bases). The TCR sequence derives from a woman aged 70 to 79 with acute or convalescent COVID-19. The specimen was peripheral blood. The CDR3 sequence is CASSLAGAGGELFF. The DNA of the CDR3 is TGTGCCAGCAGTTTGGCGGGGGCGGGCGGGGAGCTGTTTTTT.